This T cell receptor (beta chain) was obtained from a study of beta chain features in type 1 diabetes. General study points: The study found moderately but significantly shorter TCRB CDR3s in all four CD4+ subsets of Type 1 diabetes patients.

The CDR3 sequence is 14 residues long. Germline CDR1 reads SGHVS; CDR2 reads FQNEAQ. Trimming took 5 bases from V and 4 from J, leaving 15 bases between them. Every bit of the isolated RNA underwent reverse transcription, so sequencing read expressed TCRB transcripts. Here immunoSEQ multiplex PCR was the method, and the copy in TCRdb shows in-frame clones only, minus some. The table shows about 150,000 clones, with 10% to 13% occurring only once. As to this clone: Its matching antigen is unknown.

Material: central memory CD4+ T cells from blood. The clonotype comes from a man younger than 45 with type 1 diabetes. The chain couples TRBV7-8 to TRBJ2-7; D perhaps matches TRBD2 (5 bases). This CDR3 is CASSVNAGSYEQYF. As DNA, the CDR3 is TGTGCCAGCAGCGTTAACGCTGGGAGTTACGAGCAGTACTTC.